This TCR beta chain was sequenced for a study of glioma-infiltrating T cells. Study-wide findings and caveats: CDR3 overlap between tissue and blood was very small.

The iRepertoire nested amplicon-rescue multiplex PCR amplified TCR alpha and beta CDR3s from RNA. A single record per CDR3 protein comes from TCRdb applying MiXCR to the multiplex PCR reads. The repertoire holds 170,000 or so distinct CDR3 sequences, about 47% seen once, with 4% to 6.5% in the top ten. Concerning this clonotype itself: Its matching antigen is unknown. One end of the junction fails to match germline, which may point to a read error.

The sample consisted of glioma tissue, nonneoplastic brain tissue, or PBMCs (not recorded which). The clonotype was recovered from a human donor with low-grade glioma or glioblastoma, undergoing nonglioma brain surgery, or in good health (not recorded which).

The CDR3 here is CSARQAKTEYF. The CDR3 region has the DNA TGCAGTGCTAGACAGGCGAAGACCGAGTACTTC. This chain connects TRBV20-1 to TRBJ2-5, with D hard to call. Germline assignment: CDR1 DFQATT and CDR2 SNEGSKA (reference sequence). The CDR3 is 11 amino acids.